This T cell receptor beta chain comes out of a study of blood T cell repertoires in COVID-19. Study in general: T cells, B-cell-depleted T cells, or PBMCs provided the cDNA or gDNA that served as material.

Only in-frame clones appear in the TCRdb table, and some are missing; sequencing was by immunoSEQ multiplex PCR. The data hold 150,000 or so clones, with 90% to 95% observed a single time. There are 19 residues in the CDR3. Germline V CDR1 and CDR2: SGHAT, FQNNGV. Deletions cut 0 bases from V and 4 bases from J, with 24 bases between. Source material: peripheral blood. V is TRBV11-2 and J is TRBJ2-5, with D tentatively TRBD1 (6 bases). This TCR came from a woman between 45 and 65 years old with acute or convalescent COVID-19. The CDR3, as DNA: TGTGCCAGCAGCTTAGAGAGGTCAGGGGCCCGATGGGGCGGAGAGACCCAGTACTTC. Translation: CASSLERSGARWGGETQYF.